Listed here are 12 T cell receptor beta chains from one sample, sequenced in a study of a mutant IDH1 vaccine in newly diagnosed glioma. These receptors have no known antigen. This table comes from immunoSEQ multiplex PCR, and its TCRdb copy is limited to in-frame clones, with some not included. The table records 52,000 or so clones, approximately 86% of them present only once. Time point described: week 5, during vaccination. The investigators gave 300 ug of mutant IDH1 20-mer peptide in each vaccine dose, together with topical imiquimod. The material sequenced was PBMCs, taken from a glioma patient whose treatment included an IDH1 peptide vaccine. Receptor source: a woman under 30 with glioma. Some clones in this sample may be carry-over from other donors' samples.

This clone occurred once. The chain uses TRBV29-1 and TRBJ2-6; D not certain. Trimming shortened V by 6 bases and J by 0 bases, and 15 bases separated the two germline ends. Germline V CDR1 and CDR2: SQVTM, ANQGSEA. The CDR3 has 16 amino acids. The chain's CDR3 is CSVLGGLGSGANVLTF. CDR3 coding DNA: TGCAGCGTATTAGGCGGTTTGGGCTCTGGGGCCAACGTCCTGACTTTC.

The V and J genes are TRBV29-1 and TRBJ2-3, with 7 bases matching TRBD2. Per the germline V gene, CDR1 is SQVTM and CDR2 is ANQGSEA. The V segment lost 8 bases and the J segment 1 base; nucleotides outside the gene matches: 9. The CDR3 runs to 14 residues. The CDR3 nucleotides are TGCAGCTCCGCCGGCGGGAGAGGCACAGATACGCAGTATTTT. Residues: CSSAGGRGTDTQYF.

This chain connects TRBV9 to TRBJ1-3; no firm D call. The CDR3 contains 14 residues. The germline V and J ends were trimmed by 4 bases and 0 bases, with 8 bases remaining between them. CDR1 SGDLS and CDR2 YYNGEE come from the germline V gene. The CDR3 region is CASSSRDSGNTIYF. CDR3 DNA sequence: TGTGCCAGCAGCTCTAGGGACTCTGGAAACACCATATATTTT.

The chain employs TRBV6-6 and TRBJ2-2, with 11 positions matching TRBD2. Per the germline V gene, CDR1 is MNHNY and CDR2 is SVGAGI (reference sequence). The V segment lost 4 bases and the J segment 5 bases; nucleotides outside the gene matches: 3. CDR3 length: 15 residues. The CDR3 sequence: CASSLTSGATGELFF. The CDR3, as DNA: TGTGCCAGCAGTTTGACTAGCGGGGCGACCGGGGAGCTGTTTTTT.

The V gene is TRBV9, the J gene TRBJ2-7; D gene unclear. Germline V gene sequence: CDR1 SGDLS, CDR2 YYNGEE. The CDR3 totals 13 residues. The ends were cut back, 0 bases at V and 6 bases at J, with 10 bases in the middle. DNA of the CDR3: TGTGCCAGCAGCGTAGGAGGCTCGGGCGAGCAGTACTTC. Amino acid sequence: CASSVGGSGEQYF.

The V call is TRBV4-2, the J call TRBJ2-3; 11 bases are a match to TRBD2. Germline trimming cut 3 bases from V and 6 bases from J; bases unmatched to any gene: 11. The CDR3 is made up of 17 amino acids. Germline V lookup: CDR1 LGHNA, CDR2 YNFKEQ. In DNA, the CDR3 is TGTGCCAGCAGCCAGGAACGGCTAGCGGGAGGTAGGGATACGCAGTATTTT. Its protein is CASSQERLAGGRDTQYF.

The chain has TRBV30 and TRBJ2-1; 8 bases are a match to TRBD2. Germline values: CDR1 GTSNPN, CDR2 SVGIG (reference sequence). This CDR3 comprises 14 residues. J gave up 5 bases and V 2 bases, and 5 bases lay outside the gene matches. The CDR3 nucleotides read TGTGCCTGGAGTCCGGGACTAGGGAACAATGAGCAGTTCTTC. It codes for CAWSPGLGNNEQFF.

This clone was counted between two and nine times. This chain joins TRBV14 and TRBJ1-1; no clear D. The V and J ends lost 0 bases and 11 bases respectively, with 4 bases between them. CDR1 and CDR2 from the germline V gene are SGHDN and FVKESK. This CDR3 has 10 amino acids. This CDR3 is CASSQEEAFF. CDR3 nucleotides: TGTGCCAGCAGCCAAGAGGAGGCTTTCTTT.

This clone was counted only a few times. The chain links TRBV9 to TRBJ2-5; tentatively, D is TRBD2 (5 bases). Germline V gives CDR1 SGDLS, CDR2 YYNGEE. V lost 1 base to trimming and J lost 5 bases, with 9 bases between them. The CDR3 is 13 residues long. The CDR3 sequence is CASSVRDFETQYF. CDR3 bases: TGTGCCAGCAGCGTACGGGATTTCGAGACCCAGTACTTC.

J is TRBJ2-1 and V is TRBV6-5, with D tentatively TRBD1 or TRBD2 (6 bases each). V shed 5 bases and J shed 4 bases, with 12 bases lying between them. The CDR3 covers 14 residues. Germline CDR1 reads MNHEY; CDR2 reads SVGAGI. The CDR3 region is CASSRGTLYNEQFF. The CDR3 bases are TGTGCCAGCAGTCGGGGGACACTTTACAATGAGCAGTTCTTC.

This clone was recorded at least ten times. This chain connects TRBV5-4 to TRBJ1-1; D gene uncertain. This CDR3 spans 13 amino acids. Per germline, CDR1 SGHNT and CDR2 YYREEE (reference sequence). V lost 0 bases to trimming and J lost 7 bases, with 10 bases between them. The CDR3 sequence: CASSLGGSGEAFF. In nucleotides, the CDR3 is TGTGCCAGCAGCTTGGGAGGGTCGGGTGAAGCTTTCTTT.

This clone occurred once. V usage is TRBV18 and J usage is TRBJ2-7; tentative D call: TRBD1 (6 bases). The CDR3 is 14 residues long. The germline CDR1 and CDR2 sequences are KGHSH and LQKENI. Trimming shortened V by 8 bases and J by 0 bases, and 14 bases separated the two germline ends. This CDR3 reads CASMGQFDSYEQYF. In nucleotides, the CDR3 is TGTGCCAGCATGGGACAATTCGACTCCTACGAGCAGTACTTC. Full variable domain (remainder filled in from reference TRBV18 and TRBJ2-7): NAGVMQNPRHLVRRRGQEARLRCSPMKGHSHVYWYRQLPEEGLKFMVYLQKENIIDESGMPKERFSAEFPKEGPSILRIQQVVRGDSAAYFCASMGQFDSYEQYFGPGTRLTVT.